This T cell receptor beta chain emerged from a study of metastatic and nonmetastatic thyroid tumors (dated by TCRdb to 2020 to 2022). Context from the whole study: For patients with malignant and with benign thyroid disease, the researchers compared repertoires between peripheral blood samples and tumor or nodule tissue samples.

Library method: PCR. Sequencing used an Illumina HiSeq 4000. High-throughput sequencing was used to profile the TCR beta-chain CDR3 region of every patient. The original methods were these. CDR3 differences across clinicopathological groups were used to build a classifier for discriminating distant-metastatic papillary thyroid cancer patients. Repertoire diversity was assessed with the Shannon index, and tumor-blood repertoire similarity with the Morisita-Horn index. TCRdb itself trimmed the public reads at Q25 with fastp, ran MiXCR and retained productive beta chains. None of the V and J calls come from the authors' own analysis; TCRdb made them. This sample lists 100,000 or so clones; about 15% were detected once. Together, the top ten hold 3.6% of the sample. The paper's findings and limits, for the study overall: In both blood and tumor samples, TCR beta diversity was reported to be significantly higher in malignant tumors than in benign nodules.

This clone was counted at least ten times. No antigen is known for it. Base quality data are lacking; no much larger clone is found one base away. No patient had received any treatment before thyroid surgery. The study retrospectively analysed patient clinical samples collected from 2012 to 2018 using T-cell receptor beta sequencing. Sequenced sample: blood. The source of this sequence is a female donor with papillary thyroid cancer or a benign thyroid nodule (not recorded which). Some clones in this sample may be carry-over from other donors' samples.

The CDR3 here reads CASSGPPRGYGYTF. The nucleotide sequence is given as TGTGCCAGCAGTGGACCCCCCCGAGGCTATGGCTACACCTTC. The sequence links TRBV2 to TRBJ1-2; there is no confident call for the D gene. V was cut back by 4 bases and J by 4 bases, leaving a gap of 13 bases between them. The CDR3 spans 14 residues, from the cysteine through the phenylalanine. Only the CDR3 part of the read is kept: 42 bases, read in frame from the first base. As encoded in the germline V gene, CDR1 is SNHLY while CDR2 is FYNNEI.